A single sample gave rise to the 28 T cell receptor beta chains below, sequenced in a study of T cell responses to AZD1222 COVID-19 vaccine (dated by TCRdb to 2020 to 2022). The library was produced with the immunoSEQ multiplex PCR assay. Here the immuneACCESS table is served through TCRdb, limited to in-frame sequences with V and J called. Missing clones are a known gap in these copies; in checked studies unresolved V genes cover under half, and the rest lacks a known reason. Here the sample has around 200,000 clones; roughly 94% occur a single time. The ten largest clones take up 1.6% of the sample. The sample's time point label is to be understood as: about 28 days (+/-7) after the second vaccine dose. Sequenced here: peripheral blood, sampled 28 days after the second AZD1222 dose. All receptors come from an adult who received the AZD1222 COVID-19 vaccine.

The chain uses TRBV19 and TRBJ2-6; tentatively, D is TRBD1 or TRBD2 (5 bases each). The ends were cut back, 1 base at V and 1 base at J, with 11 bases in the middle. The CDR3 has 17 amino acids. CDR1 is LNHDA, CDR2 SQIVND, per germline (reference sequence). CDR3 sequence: CASSIGVGVSGANVLTF. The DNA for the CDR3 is TGTGCCAGTAGTATAGGGGTGGGGGTTTCTGGGGCCAACGTCCTGACTTTC.

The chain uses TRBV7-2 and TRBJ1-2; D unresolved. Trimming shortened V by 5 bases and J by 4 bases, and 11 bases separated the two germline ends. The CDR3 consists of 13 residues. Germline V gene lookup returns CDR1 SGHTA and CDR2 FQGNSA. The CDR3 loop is CASSPRSAYGYTF. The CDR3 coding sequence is TGTGCCAGCAGCCCCAGGTCCGCCTATGGCTACACCTTC. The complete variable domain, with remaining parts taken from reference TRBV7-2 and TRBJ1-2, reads GAGVSQSPSNKVTEKGKDVELRCDPISGHTALYWYRQSLGQGLEFLIYFQGNSAPDKSGLPSDRFSAERTGGSVSTLTIQRTQQEDSAVYLCASSPRSAYGYTFGSGTRLTVV.

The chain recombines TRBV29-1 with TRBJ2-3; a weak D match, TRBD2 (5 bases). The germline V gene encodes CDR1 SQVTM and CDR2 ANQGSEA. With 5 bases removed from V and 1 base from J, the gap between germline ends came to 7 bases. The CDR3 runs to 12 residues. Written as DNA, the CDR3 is TGCAGCGTTTGTAGCGGCACAGATACGCAGTATTTT. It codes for CSVCSGTDTQYF.

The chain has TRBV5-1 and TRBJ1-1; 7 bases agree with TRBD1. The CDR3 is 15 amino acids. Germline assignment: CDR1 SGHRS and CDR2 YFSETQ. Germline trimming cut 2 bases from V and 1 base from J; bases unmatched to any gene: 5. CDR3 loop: CASSLTTGENTEAFF. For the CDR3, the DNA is TGCGCCAGCAGCTTAACTACAGGGGAGAACACTGAAGCTTTCTTT.

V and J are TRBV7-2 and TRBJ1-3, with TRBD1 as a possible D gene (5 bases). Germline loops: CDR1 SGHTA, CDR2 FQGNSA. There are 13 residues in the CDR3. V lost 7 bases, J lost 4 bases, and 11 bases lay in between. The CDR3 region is CASNGGSGNTIYF. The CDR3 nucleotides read TGTGCCAGCAACGGGGGATCAGGAAACACCATATATTTT.

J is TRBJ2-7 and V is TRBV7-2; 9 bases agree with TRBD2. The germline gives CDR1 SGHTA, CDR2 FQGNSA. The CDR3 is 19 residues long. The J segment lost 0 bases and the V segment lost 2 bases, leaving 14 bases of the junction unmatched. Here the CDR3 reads CASSLFPPSGGSFSYEQYF. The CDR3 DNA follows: TGTGCCAGCAGCTTATTTCCACCCAGCGGGGGGTCTTTCTCCTACGAGCAGTACTTC.

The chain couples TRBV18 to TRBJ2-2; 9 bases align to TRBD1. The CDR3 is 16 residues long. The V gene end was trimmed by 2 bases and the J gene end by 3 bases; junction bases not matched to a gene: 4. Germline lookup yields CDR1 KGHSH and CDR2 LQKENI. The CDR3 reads CASSPNRGRYTGELFF. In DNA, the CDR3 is TGTGCCAGCTCACCAAACAGGGGGCGATACACCGGGGAGCTGTTTTTT.

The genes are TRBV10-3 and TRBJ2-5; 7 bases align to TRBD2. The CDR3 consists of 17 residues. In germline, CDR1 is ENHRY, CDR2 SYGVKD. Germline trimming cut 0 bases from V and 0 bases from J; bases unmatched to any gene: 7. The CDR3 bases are TGTGCCATCAGTGAGTCGGGCAGCGGGGCAGACCAAGAGACCCAGTACTTC. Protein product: CAISESGSGADQETQYF.

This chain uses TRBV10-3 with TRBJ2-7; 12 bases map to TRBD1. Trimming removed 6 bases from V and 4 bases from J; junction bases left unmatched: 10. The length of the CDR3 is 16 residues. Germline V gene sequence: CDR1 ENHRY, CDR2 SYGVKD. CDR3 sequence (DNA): TGTGCCATCAGCGCCGGGACAGGGGGCGCGATTTACGAGCAGTACTTC. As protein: CAISAGTGGAIYEQYF.

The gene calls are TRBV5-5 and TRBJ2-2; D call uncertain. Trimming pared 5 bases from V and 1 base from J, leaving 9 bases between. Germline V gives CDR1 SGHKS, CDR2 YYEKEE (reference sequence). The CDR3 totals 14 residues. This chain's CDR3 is CASRPQENTGELFF. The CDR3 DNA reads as TGTGCCAGCAGACCCCAGGAGAACACCGGGGAGCTGTTTTTT.

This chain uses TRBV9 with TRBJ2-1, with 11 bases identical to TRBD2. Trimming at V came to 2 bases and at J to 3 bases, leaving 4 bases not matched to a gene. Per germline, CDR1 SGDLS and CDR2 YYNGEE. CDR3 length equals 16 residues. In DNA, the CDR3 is TGTGCCAGCAGCGTCCCTACTAGCGGGAGCTACAATGAGCAGTTCTTC. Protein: CASSVPTSGSYNEQFF.

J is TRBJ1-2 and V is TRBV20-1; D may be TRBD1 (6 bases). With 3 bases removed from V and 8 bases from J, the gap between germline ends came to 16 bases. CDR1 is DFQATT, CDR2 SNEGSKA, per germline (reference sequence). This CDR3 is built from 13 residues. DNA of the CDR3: TGCAGTGCTAGTAGAGGGGGAGCCAAAGGCTACACCTTC. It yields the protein CSASRGGAKGYTF.

DNA for the CDR3: TGCAGTGCTAGCGACGGCTCAGCGCGCACCTTC. The encoded protein is CSASDGSARTF. The rearrangement uses TRBV20-1 and TRBJ1-2; no firm D call. This CDR3 region has 11 residues. The germline V gene encodes CDR1 DFQATT and CDR2 SNEGSKA (reference sequence). V was trimmed by 3 bases and J by 13 bases, leaving 15 bases between them.

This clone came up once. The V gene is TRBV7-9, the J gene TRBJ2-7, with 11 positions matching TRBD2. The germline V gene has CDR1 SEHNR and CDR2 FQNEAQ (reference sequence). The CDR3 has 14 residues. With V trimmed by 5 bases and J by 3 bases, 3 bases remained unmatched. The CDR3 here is CASSQTSGNYEQYF. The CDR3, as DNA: TGTGCCAGCAGCCAGACTAGCGGGAACTACGAGCAGTACTTC.

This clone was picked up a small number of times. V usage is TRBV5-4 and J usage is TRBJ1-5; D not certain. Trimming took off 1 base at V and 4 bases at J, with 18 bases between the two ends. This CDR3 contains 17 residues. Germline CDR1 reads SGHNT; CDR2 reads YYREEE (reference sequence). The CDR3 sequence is CASSLPRGWWSNQPQHF. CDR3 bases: TGTGCCAGCAGCTTGCCACGGGGATGGTGGTCGAATCAGCCCCAGCATTTT.

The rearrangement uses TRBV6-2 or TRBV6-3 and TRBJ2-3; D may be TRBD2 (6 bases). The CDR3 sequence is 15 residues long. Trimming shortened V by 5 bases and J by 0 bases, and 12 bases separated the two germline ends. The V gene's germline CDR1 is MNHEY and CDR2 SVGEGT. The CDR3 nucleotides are TGTGCCAGCAGTCGTAGCGGTTATAGCACAGATACGCAGTATTTT. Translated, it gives CASSRSGYSTDTQYF.

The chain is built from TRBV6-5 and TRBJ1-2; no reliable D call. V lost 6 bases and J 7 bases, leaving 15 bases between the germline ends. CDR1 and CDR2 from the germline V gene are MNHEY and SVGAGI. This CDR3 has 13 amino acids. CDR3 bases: TGTGCCAGCAGATCGGCGGCTGCTAGTGGCTACACCTTC. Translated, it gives CASRSAAASGYTF.

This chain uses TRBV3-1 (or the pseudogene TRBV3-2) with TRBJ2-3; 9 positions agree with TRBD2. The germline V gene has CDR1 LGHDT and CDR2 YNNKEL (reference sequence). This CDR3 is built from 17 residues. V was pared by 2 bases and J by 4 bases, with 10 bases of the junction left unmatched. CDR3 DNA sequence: TGTGCCAGCAGCCAAAGGGTCGGCGGGGGGGCATCAGATACGCAGTATTTT. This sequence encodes CASSQRVGGGASDTQYF.

CDR3 residues: CASSLAENTEAFF. CDR3 coding DNA: TGTGCCAGCAGTTTGGCAGAGAACACTGAAGCTTTCTTT. The chain recombines TRBV6-4 with TRBJ1-1; D is uncertain. V was clipped by 5 bases and J by 1 base, with 8 bases between them. CDR3 length equals 13 residues. Germline CDR1 MRHNA, CDR2 SNTAGT.

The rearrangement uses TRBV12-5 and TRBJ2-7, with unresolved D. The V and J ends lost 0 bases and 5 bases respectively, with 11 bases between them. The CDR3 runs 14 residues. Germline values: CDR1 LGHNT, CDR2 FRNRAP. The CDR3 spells CASGLVNSINEQYF. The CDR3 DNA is TGTGCTAGTGGTTTGGTAAACAGTATTAACGAGCAGTACTTC.

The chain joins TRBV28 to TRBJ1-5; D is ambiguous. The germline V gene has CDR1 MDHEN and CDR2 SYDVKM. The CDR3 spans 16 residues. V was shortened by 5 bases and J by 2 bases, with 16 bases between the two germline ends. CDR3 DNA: TGTGCCAGCAGTCCCTACCGGGTGTGGGGCAATCAGCCCCAGCATTTT. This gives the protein CASSPYRVWGNQPQHF.

In nucleotides, the CDR3 is TGTGCCAGCATGCCGTTCGGGGAGCTGTTTTTT. Protein: CASMPFGELFF. The chain recombines TRBV7-9 with TRBJ2-2; D call uncertain. Germline assignment: CDR1 SEHNR and CDR2 FQNEAQ (reference sequence). The CDR3 loop spans 11 amino acids. Trimming cost V 7 bases and J 7 bases, with 7 bases left between them.

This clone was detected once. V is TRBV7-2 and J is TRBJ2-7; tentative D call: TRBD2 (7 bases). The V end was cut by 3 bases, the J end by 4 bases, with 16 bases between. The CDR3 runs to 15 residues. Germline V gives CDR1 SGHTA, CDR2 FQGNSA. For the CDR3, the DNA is TGTGCCAGCAGCTTCTTCGGCGGGGGCCCTTACGAGCAGTACTTC. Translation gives CASSFFGGGPYEQYF.

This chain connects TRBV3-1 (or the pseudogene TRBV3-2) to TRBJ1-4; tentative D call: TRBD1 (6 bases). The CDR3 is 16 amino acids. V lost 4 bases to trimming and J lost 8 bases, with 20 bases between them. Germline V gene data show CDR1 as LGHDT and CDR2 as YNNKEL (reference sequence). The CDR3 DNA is TGTGCCAGCAGCCCCCATATGCCGGGGGCGGGGGAAAAACTGTTTTTT. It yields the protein CASSPHMPGAGEKLFF.

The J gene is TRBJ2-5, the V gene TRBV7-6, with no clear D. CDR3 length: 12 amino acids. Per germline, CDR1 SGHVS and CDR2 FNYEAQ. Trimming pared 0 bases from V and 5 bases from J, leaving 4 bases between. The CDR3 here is CASSLAWETQYF. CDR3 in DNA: TGTGCCAGCAGCTTAGCGTGGGAGACCCAGTACTTC.

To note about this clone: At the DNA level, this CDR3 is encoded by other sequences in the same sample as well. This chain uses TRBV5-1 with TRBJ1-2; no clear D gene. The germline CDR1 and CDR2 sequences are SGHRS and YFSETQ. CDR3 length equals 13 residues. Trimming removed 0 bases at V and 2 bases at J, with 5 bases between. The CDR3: CASSLGQNYGYTF. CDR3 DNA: TGCGCCAGCAGCTTGGGGCAAAACTATGGCTACACCTTC.

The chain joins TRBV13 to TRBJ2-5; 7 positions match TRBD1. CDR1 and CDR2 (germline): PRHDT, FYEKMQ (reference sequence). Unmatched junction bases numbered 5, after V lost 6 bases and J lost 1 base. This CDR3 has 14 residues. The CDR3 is CASSYRGTQETQYF. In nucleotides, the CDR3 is TGTGCCAGCAGTTACAGGGGAACCCAAGAGACCCAGTACTTC.

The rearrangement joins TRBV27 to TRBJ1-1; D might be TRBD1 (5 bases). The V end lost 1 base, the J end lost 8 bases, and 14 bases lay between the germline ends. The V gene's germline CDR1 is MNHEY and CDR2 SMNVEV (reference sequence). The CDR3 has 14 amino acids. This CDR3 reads CASSLFRHQGEAFF. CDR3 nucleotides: TGTGCCAGCAGTTTATTTCGCCACCAGGGCGAAGCTTTCTTT.